Following are 24 T cell receptor beta chains from one sample sequenced in a study of T-cell memory formation after mild COVID-19. Using its own MiXCR run on the 5' RACE reads, TCRdb lists one record per CDR3 protein. This table has hundreds of thousands of distinct CDR3 sequences, 20% appearing once. The sequenced material came from PBMCs or a T cell subset sorted from them (not recorded which). These receptors were collected from an adult woman who had mild COVID-19 (a few samples of this study predate the infection). Cell type and time point are not known.

This clonotype came up a few times. The chain uses TRBV11-2 and TRBJ2-7; 7 nucleotides line up with TRBD1. Germline CDR1 reads SGHAT; CDR2 reads FQNNGV. The CDR3 is made up of 14 amino acids. V lost 5 bases to trimming and J lost 3 bases; unmatched junction nucleotides: 7. CDR3 residues: CASSTPGQSYEQYF. The CDR3 coding sequence is TGTGCCAGCAGCACCCCGGGACAGAGCTACGAGCAGTACTTC.

The chain is built from TRBV27 and TRBJ1-2, with D possibly TRBD1 on 6 matching bases. The V end lost 7 bases, the J end lost 5 bases, and 23 bases lay between the germline ends. The CDR3 covers 16 residues. The germline gives CDR1 MNHEY, CDR2 SMNVEV (reference sequence). As DNA, the CDR3 is TGTGCCAGCACCTCGACAGGCTCGGGTGTGAATTATGGCTACACCTTC. Translated: CASTSTGSGVNYGYTF.

This chain uses TRBV5-1 with TRBJ2-1, with D hard to call. The CDR3 totals 15 residues. Germline CDR1 reads SGHRS; CDR2 reads YFSETQ. Trimming shortened V by 1 base and J by 0 bases, and 8 bases separated the two germline ends. As DNA, the CDR3 is TGCGCCAGCAGCTTGAACGGAAACTCCTACAATGAGCAGTTCTTC. Protein product: CASSLNGNSYNEQFF.

There are a few counts of this clonotype. J is TRBJ2-1 and V is TRBV7-6, with D maybe TRBD2 (6 bases). There are 17 residues in the CDR3. V was cut by 5 bases and J by 0 bases, with 17 bases left in between. The germline V gene has CDR1 SGHVS and CDR2 FNYEAQ. This CDR3 reads CASSLLSGLASYNEQFF. The CDR3 DNA follows: TGTGCCAGCAGCCTATTATCGGGACTTGCCTCCTACAATGAGCAGTTCTTC.

The chain employs TRBV15 and TRBJ1-5; possible D gene TRBD1, 6 bases. Germline CDR1 and CDR2: LNHNV and YYDKDF (reference sequence). The CDR3 consists of 16 residues. Between the trimmed V and J ends, which lost 5 bases and 3 bases, there was a span of 17 bases. CDR3: CATSPSGALDNQPQHF. For the CDR3, the DNA is TGTGCCACCAGCCCGTCGGGGGCTTTAGACAATCAGCCCCAGCATTTT. Supplemented by reference TRBV15 and TRBJ1-5, the full variable domain reads DAMVIQNPRYQVTQFGKPVTLSCSQTLNHNVMYWYQQKSSQAPKLLFHYYDKDFNNEADTPDNFQSRRPNTSFCFLDIRSPGLGDTAMYLCATSPSGALDNQPQHFGDGTRLSIL.

J is TRBJ1-1 and V is TRBV9, with D hard to call. With 0 bases removed from V and 3 bases from J, the gap between germline ends came to 9 bases. The CDR3 length is 14 residues. CDR1 is SGDLS, CDR2 YYNGEE, per germline. The CDR3 protein is CASSVGGGYTEAFF. CDR3 DNA: TGTGCCAGCAGCGTAGGAGGAGGGTACACTGAAGCTTTCTTT.

The J gene is TRBJ2-7, the V gene TRBV7-2; TRBD2 agrees at 10 bases. The J segment lost 1 base and the V segment lost 6 bases, leaving 6 bases of the junction unmatched. The length of the CDR3 is 15 residues. CDR1 and CDR2 from the germline V gene are SGHTA and FQGNSA. CDR3 in amino acids: CASRPPGLASYEQYF. CDR3 coding DNA: TGTGCCAGCAGACCCCCGGGACTAGCGTCCTACGAGCAGTACTTC.

This rearrangement joins TRBV3-1 to TRBJ2-5, with D unclear. Per the germline V gene, CDR1 is LGHDT and CDR2 is YNNKEL (reference sequence). V was cut by 4 bases and J by 4 bases, with 13 bases left in between. CDR3 size: 14 residues. The CDR3 is CASSRLVGRETQYF. The CDR3, as DNA: TGTGCCAGCAGCCGCCTAGTGGGAAGAGAGACCCAGTACTTC.

This clonotype has just a few counts. The chain carries TRBV6-5 and TRBJ2-1; the D is unclear. CDR3 length: 14 residues. Per the germline V gene, CDR1 is MNHEY and CDR2 is SVGAGI. V was pared by 7 bases and J by 8 bases, with 18 bases between. CDR3 region: CASTLGPPWDEQFF. In DNA, the CDR3 is TGTGCCAGCACCTTGGGCCCCCCCTGGGATGAGCAGTTCTTC.

J is TRBJ1-2 and V is TRBV20-1, with D unclear. Trimming stripped 0 bases from V and 7 bases from J, with 21 bases between. Germline CDR1 and CDR2: DFQATT and SNEGSKA (reference sequence). The CDR3 spans 16 residues. The CDR3 protein is CSARDQTGSPTSGYTF. The CDR3 coding sequence is TGCAGTGCTAGAGATCAGACCGGGTCCCCAACCTCTGGCTACACCTTC.

V usage is TRBV5-5 and J usage is TRBJ1-2; no clear D. Germline V gene lookup returns CDR1 SGHKS and CDR2 YYEKEE (reference sequence). CDR3 length: 13 amino acids. V was pared by 0 bases and J by 10 bases, with 13 bases between. The CDR3 here is CASSLEGGPVYTF. In DNA, the CDR3 is TGTGCCAGCAGCTTGGAAGGTGGGCCGGTCTACACCTTC.

This chain links TRBV20-1 with TRBJ1-1, with 7 bases that match TRBD1. CDR3 length: 14 amino acids. The V gene end was trimmed by 0 bases and the J gene end by 8 bases; junction bases not matched to a gene: 9. Germline-derived CDR1 and CDR2 are DFQATT and SNEGSKA (reference sequence). CDR3 sequence: CSAREETGKWEAFF. CDR3 in DNA: TGCAGTGCTAGAGAGGAGACAGGGAAATGGGAAGCTTTCTTT.

The chain combines TRBV7-6 with TRBJ2-3; D is uncertain. Germline V lookup: CDR1 SGHVS, CDR2 FNYEAQ. CDR3 size: 12 residues. V was shortened by 5 bases and J by 10 bases, with 13 bases between the two germline ends. The CDR3 loop reads CASSPSSAAQYF. The CDR3 DNA follows: TGTGCCAGCAGCCCCTCCAGCGCGGCGCAGTATTTT.

This clonotype has only one observation. V and J are TRBV6-5 and TRBJ1-1; no clear D gene. The CDR3 is 14 residues long. Trimming left V 1 base short and J 1 base short, with 7 bases between. CDR1 MNHEY and CDR2 SVGAGI come from the germline V gene. CDR3 bases: TGTGCCAGCAGTTACTTACAGCAGAACACTGAAGCTTTCTTT. Translation: CASSYLQQNTEAFF.

The rearrangement links TRBV12-3 or TRBV12-4 to TRBJ2-2, with a tentative D call TRBD1 (5 bases). The CDR3 spans 15 residues. Trimming shortened V by 3 bases and J by 4 bases, and 12 bases separated the two germline ends. CDR3 sequence: CASSLKGQSTGELFF. The CDR3 coding sequence is TGTGCCAGCAGTTTGAAGGGGCAAAGCACCGGGGAGCTGTTTTTT.

This sequence joins TRBV12-3 or TRBV12-4 and TRBJ2-1, with D perhaps given as TRBD1 or TRBD2 (5 bases each). This CDR3 has 14 amino acids. V lost 5 bases, J lost 7 bases, and 15 bases lay in between. The CDR3: CASSVWDGNNEQFF. The DNA for the CDR3 is TGTGCCAGCAGTGTGTGGGACGGAAATAATGAGCAGTTCTTC.

This clonotype appeared a few times. V and J are TRBV7-2 and TRBJ1-6; D uncertain. Germline CDR1 is SGHTA and CDR2 is FQGNSA. The CDR3 extends over 15 amino acids. Trimming removed 9 bases at V and 0 bases at J, with 12 bases between. CDR3 in DNA: TGTGCCAGTGGTCAGAGGAGCTCCTATAATTCACCCCTCCACTTT. This sequence encodes CASGQRSSYNSPLHF.

The chain links TRBV12-3 or TRBV12-4 to TRBJ1-2; D remains unclear. The CDR3 contains 15 residues. V gave up 3 bases and J gave up 2 bases, with 13 bases separating them. The CDR3, as DNA: TGTGCCAGCAGTTTCGGAAGGGTTTCAAACTATGGCTACACCTTC. Translated: CASSFGRVSNYGYTF.

This clonotype appeared many times. The chain couples TRBV12-3 or TRBV12-4 to TRBJ1-1; 8 bases are shared with TRBD1. With 3 bases clipped from V and 2 bases from J, the junction kept 8 bases outside the gene matches. This CDR3 has 16 amino acids. For the CDR3, the DNA is TGTGCCAGCAGTTTTGGCCTGGACAGGGTCAACACTGAAGCTTTCTTT. It encodes CASSFGLDRVNTEAFF.

In nucleotides, the CDR3 is TGTGCCGTATCGGGATCGGGGGTAACCCATGGTGAAGCTTTCTTT. Translated, it gives CAVSGSGVTHGEAFF. This chain connects TRBV10-3 to TRBJ1-1, with a weak D call TRBD1 (5 bases). Between the trimmed V and J ends, which lost 11 bases and 7 bases, there was a span of 26 bases. The CDR3 has 15 residues. From germline, CDR1 is ENHRY and CDR2 SYGVKD.

The V gene is TRBV6-5, the J gene TRBJ1-1; the D gene is possibly TRBD1 (5 bases). The CDR3 runs 16 residues. Trimming left V 0 bases short and J 3 bases short, with 14 bases between. The germline V gene has CDR1 MNHEY and CDR2 SVGAGI. CDR3 in amino acids: CASSYSRPGSYTEAFF. The CDR3, as DNA: TGTGCCAGCAGTTACTCGCGACCAGGGTCCTACACTGAAGCTTTCTTT.

The V gene is TRBV14, the J gene TRBJ1-6; D is unclear. This CDR3 region has 15 residues. CDR1 is SGHDN, CDR2 FVKESK, per germline. V was trimmed by 3 bases and J by 8 bases, leaving 14 bases between them. CDR3 amino acids: CASSHRRGQYSPLHF. The CDR3 DNA is TGTGCCAGCAGCCACAGGAGAGGGCAGTATTCACCCCTCCACTTT.

The table lists this clonotype with a few counts. The V gene is TRBV7-2, the J gene TRBJ2-4; D unresolved. Germline loops: CDR1 SGHTA, CDR2 FQGNSA. V dropped 6 bases and J dropped 6 bases, with 21 bases sitting between them. The CDR3 runs 16 residues. The DNA for the CDR3 is TGTGCCAGCAGTAAAGACGCCTCGCAGACCCGAAACATTCAGTACTTC. Translating gives CASSKDASQTRNIQYF.

This clonotype was seen only a few times. The chain couples TRBV7-9 to TRBJ2-1, with no clear D. CDR1 is SEHNR, CDR2 FQNEAQ, per germline (reference sequence). This CDR3 has 15 residues. V lost 5 bases and J lost 0, with 11 bases in between. The CDR3: CASSTTGSSYNEQFF. CDR3 bases: TGTGCCAGCAGCACCACTGGAAGCTCCTACAATGAGCAGTTCTTC.